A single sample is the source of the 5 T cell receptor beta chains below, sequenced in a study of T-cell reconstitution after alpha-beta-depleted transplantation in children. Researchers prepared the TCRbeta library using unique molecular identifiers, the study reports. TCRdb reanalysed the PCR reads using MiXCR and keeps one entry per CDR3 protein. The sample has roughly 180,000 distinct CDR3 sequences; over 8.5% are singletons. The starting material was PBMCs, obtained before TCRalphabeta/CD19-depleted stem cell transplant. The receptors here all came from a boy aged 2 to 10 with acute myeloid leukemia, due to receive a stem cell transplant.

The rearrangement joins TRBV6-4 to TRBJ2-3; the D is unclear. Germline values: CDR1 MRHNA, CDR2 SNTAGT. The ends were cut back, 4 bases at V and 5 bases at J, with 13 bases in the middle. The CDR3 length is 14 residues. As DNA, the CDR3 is TGTGCCAGCAGTGCAGAGTTGGCCGGAGATACGCAGTATTTT. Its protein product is CASSAELAGDTQYF.

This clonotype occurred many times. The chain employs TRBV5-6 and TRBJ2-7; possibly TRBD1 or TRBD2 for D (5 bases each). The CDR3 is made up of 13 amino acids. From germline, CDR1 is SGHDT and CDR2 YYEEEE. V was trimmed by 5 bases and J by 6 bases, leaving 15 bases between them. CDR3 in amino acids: CASSTGTVSEQYV. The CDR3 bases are TGTGCCAGCAGTACCGGGACGGTTAGCGAGCAGTACGTC.

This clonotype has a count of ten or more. Here the CDR3 reads CASGSLAGDEQYF. The CDR3 coding sequence is TGTGCCAGCGGGTCACTAGCGGGAGACGAGCAGTACTTC. The chain couples TRBV3-1 to TRBJ2-7; 11 bases match TRBD2. V trimming: 8 bases; J trimming: 5 bases; junction bases outside the gene matches: 5. The CDR3 has 13 amino acids. Germline assignment: CDR1 LGHDT and CDR2 YNNKEL (reference sequence).

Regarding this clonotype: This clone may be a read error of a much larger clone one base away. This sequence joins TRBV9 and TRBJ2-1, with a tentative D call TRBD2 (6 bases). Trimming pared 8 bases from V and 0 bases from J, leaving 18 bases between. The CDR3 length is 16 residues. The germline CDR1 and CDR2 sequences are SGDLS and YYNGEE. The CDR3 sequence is CARSRYLASSYNEQFF. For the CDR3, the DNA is TGTGCCAGAAGCCGTTACCTAGCGAGCTCCTACAATGAGCAGTTCTTC.

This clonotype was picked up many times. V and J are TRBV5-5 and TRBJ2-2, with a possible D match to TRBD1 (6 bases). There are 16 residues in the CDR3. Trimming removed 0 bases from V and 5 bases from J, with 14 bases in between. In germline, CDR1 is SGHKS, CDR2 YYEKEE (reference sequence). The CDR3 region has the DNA TGTGCCAGCAGCTTGGGTCAGGGGTCTAGTACCGGGGAGCTGTTTTTT. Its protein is CASSLGQGSSTGELFF.